This passage covers 14 T cell receptor beta chains from one sample sequenced in a study of blood T cell repertoires in COVID-19 (dated by TCRdb to 2019 to 2021). To prepare the library, the immunoSEQ multiplex PCR assay was applied. The immuneACCESS repertoire file appears here via TCRdb, limited to in-frame rearrangements. These files lack a portion of the clones; in checked studies, under half of the deficit traces to unresolved V genes, and the cause of the others is not known. In all, the sample holds 650,000 to 800,000 clones, and around 90% of those were seen once. Clones ranked in the top ten supply more than 0.25% of the sample. The sample was peripheral blood. Receptors originate from a woman aged 18-35 years with acute or convalescent COVID-19.

This CDR3 is CATSRGPSGGNYGYTF. CDR3 nucleotides: TGTGCCACCAGCAGGGGTCCATCAGGAGGGAACTATGGCTACACCTTC. The chain is built from TRBV15 and TRBJ1-2, with D unclear. This CDR3 contains 16 residues. V dropped 3 bases and J dropped 2 bases, with 16 bases sitting between them. Germline V CDR1 and CDR2: LNHNV, YYDKDF (reference sequence).

The rearrangement links TRBV6-5 to TRBJ1-2; no clear D gene. Germline values: CDR1 MNHEY, CDR2 SVGAGI. The CDR3 consists of 13 residues. Trimming stripped 7 bases from V and 2 bases from J, with 11 bases between. Here the CDR3 DNA reads TGTGCCAGCACAGAGGGAGTGAACTATGGCTACACCTTC. It specifies CASTEGVNYGYTF.

The chain employs TRBV12-5 and TRBJ1-3, with a possible D match to TRBD1 (6 bases). V lost 3 bases and J lost 0, with 12 bases in between. Germline V gene lookup returns CDR1 LGHNT and CDR2 FRNRAP. The CDR3 loop spans 16 amino acids. CDR3 nucleotides: TGTGCTAGTGGTTTCTCCACAGGGAGCTCTGGAAACACCATATATTTT. Encoded protein: CASGFSTGSSGNTIYF.

The chain combines TRBV7-2 with TRBJ1-1; 7 nucleotides line up with TRBD1. The CDR3 is 11 residues long. J was trimmed by 12 bases and V by 6 bases; bases with no gene match: 7. The V gene's germline CDR1 is SGHTA and CDR2 FQGNSA. The CDR3 region has the DNA TGTGCCAGCAGTTCAGGGGGAAGGACTTTCTTT. It translates to CASSSGGRTFF.

J is TRBJ1-1 and V is TRBV7-9, with D possibly TRBD1 on 5 matching bases. Germline V gives CDR1 SEHNR, CDR2 FQNEAQ (reference sequence). The CDR3 contains 16 residues. The V end lost 1 base, the J end lost 0 bases, and 12 bases lay between the germline ends. CDR3 sequence reads: CASSLVGGGMNTEAFF. The DNA of the CDR3 is TGTGCCAGCAGCTTAGTGGGGGGAGGGATGAACACTGAAGCTTTCTTT.

About this clone itself: Other DNA variants within this sample encode the same CDR3. The chain carries TRBV19 and TRBJ1-1; D might be TRBD1 (6 bases). Germline V gene sequence: CDR1 LNHDA, CDR2 SQIVND (reference sequence). The CDR3 runs 14 residues. Trimming pared 4 bases from V and 4 bases from J, leaving 13 bases between. The CDR3 DNA sequence: TGTGCCAGTAGTACCGGGGGAGGGGGCACTGAAGCTTTCTTT. Amino acids: CASSTGGGGTEAFF.

The chain has TRBV7-2 and TRBJ2-1; D ambiguous. Trimming pared 5 bases from V and 0 bases from J, leaving 11 bases between. The CDR3 has 15 amino acids. Germline V gives CDR1 SGHTA, CDR2 FQGNSA. The CDR3 DNA is TGTGCCAGCAGCCAACGGGTAAGCTCCTACAATGAGCAGTTCTTC. Translation: CASSQRVSSYNEQFF.

The chain couples TRBV7-2 to TRBJ1-1; D is ambiguous. The germline gives CDR1 SGHTA, CDR2 FQGNSA. The CDR3 is 14 residues long. V shed 5 bases and J shed 0 bases, with 10 bases lying between them. CDR3 sequence (DNA): TGTGCCAGCAGCCTTTCCCAGTTGAACACTGAAGCTTTCTTT. Translating gives CASSLSQLNTEAFF. Variable domain in full (rest from reference TRBV7-2 and TRBJ1-1): GAGVSQSPSNKVTEKGKDVELRCDPISGHTALYWYRQSLGQGLEFLIYFQGNSAPDKSGLPSDRFSAERTGGSVSTLTIQRTQQEDSAVYLCASSLSQLNTEAFFGQGTRLTVV.

The rearrangement links TRBV4-2 to TRBJ2-1; TRBD2 agrees at 10 bases. Per germline, CDR1 LGHNA and CDR2 YNFKEQ. Trimming took 8 bases from V and 3 from J; bases not matched to a gene: 10. The CDR3 covers 16 residues. This chain's CDR3 is CASGESIAGGYNEQFF. The CDR3 bases are TGTGCCAGCGGAGAATCCATAGCGGGGGGCTACAATGAGCAGTTCTTC.

This clone has only a few counts. The chain employs TRBV6-2 or TRBV6-3 and TRBJ1-1; D is perhaps TRBD1 (5 bases). The germline V and J ends were trimmed by 0 bases and 1 base, with 9 bases remaining between them. CDR1 MNHEY and CDR2 SVGEGT come from the germline V gene. The CDR3 runs 15 residues. Written as DNA, the CDR3 is TGTGCCAGCAGTTACTCGGGGACTAAGAACACTGAAGCTTTCTTT. Amino acids: CASSYSGTKNTEAFF.

The V and J genes are TRBV12-5 and TRBJ2-7; 8 nucleotides line up with TRBD1. The CDR3 spans 13 residues. Germline loops: CDR1 LGHNT, CDR2 FRNRAP. With V trimmed by 2 bases and J by 3 bases, 0 bases remained unmatched. Here the CDR3 reads CASGLTGGYEQYF. The DNA for the CDR3 is TGTGCTAGTGGTTTGACAGGGGGCTACGAGCAGTACTTC.

The chain has TRBV27 and TRBJ2-6; D is possibly TRBD1 (5 bases). This CDR3 region has 17 residues. Trimming shortened V by 5 bases and J by 0 bases, and 14 bases separated the two germline ends. In germline, CDR1 is MNHEY, CDR2 SMNVEV (reference sequence). CDR3 DNA: TGTGCCAGCAGTGGCAGGGTCTCGGGCTCTGGGGCCAACGTCCTGACTTTC. Translated: CASSGRVSGSGANVLTF.

This clone was seen more than once but under ten times. Other nucleotide sequences from this sample produce the same CDR3. V usage is TRBV5-1 and J usage is TRBJ2-3, with D maybe TRBD2 (5 bases). Germline CDR1 is SGHRS and CDR2 is YFSETQ. Between the trimmed V and J ends, which lost 2 bases and 2 bases, there was a span of 6 bases. The CDR3 runs to 13 residues. The CDR3 bases are TGCGCCAGCAGCTTTCGGGACACAGATACGCAGTATTTT. Translating it yields CASSFRDTDTQYF.

The chain links TRBV7-9 to TRBJ2-7, with 7 positions matching TRBD2. J lost 3 bases, V lost 3 bases, and 8 bases had no gene match. The length of the CDR3 is 15 residues. Germline-derived CDR1 and CDR2 are SEHNR and FQNEAQ (reference sequence). The CDR3 nucleotides are TGTGCCAGCAGCTTCCTGATCGGGGGGAACTACGAGCAGTACTTC. Translated: CASSFLIGGNYEQYF.